This T cell receptor (beta chain) came from a study of beta chain features in type 1 diabetes. Study-wide results and limits: Shorter TCRB CDR3s, moderately but significantly so, were found in Type 1 diabetes patients in all four CD4+ subsets. Any HLA-type effect on TCRB rearrangement remained unresolved here.

What was sequenced were expressed TCRB transcripts, since all of the isolated RNA had been reverse transcribed. Only in-frame clones appear in the TCRdb table, and some are missing; sequencing was by immunoSEQ multiplex PCR. Of around 500,000 clones listed, about 32% are singletons. About this clone: Its antigen is undetermined. Other nucleotide sequences from this sample produce the same CDR3.

The CDR3 loop spans 12 amino acids. Trimming removed 4 bases at V and 4 bases at J, with 8 bases between. The germline gives CDR1 SGHRS, CDR2 YFSETQ. Sequenced sample: naive CD4+ T cells from blood. The chain uses TRBV5-1 and TRBJ2-5; TRBD2 is a possible D gene (6 bases). The receptor's source is a man aged 18-30 years in good health. CDR3 bases: TGCGCCAGCAGCCCGGGACTAGAGACCCAGTACTTC. Translating gives CASSPGLETQYF.